A single sample is the source of the 9 T cell receptor beta chains below, sequenced in a study of tumor and adjacent non-tumor tissue in lung cancer. RNA was extracted from bulk tissue without any cell sorting. TCRbeta libraries were built with three rounds of nested PCR, modified from ARM-PCR. TCRdb fed the multiplex PCR reads into MiXCR, producing one record per CDR3 protein. This sample has roughly 66,000 distinct CDR3 sequences, with around three quarters found just once. Sequenced sample: lung tumor tissue. The receptors were sampled from a man in his sixties with non-small cell lung cancer.

This clonotype was recorded at least ten times. The V and J genes are TRBV5-5 and TRBJ1-2; D not certain. The CDR3 totals 14 residues. V lost 0 bases and J 4 bases, leaving 10 bases between the germline ends. CDR1 and CDR2 from the germline V gene are SGHKS and YYEKEE (reference sequence). The CDR3 spells CASSLGDSSYGYTF. DNA for the CDR3: TGTGCCAGCAGCTTGGGCGACTCCTCCTATGGCTACACCTTC.

Remarks on this clonotype: One base away lies a much larger clone, so this may be a sequencing read error. The CDR3 loop is CPSSSGLAGPTSEQYF. The CDR3 coding sequence is TGTCCCAGCAGTTCGGGACTAGCGGGACCCACCTCCGAGCAGTACTTC. V gene TRBV28 combines with J gene TRBJ2-7, with 13 bases aligning to TRBD2. The CDR3 spans 16 residues. CDR1 and CDR2 (germline): MDHEN, SYDVKM. Together with reference TRBV28 and TRBJ2-7, the CDR3 gives the full variable domain: DVKVTQSSRYLVKRTGEKVFLECVQDMDHENMFWYRQDPGLGLRLIYFSYDVKMKEKGDIPEGYSVSREKKERFSLILESASTNQTSMYLCPSSSGLAGPTSEQYFGPGTRLTVT.

The CDR3 region has the DNA TGTGCCAGCAGTTACTCGCTGGCTCGTAGCGGGCCGGGGGGGATCCAGTACTTC. Amino acids: CASSYSLARSGPGGIQYF. J is TRBJ2-5 and V is TRBV6-5, with 8 bases lining up with TRBD2. With 0 bases clipped from V and 10 bases from J, the junction kept 19 bases outside the gene matches. Looked up from germline, CDR1 is MNHEY and CDR2 is SVGAGI. The CDR3 is 18 amino acids.

A note on this clonotype: At one end the junction does not follow the germline gene, possibly because of a read error. The chain has TRBV6-1 and TRBJ1-5; possible D gene TRBD1, 6 bases. The germline V gene has CDR1 MNHNS and CDR2 SASEGT. The CDR3 runs to 15 residues. Here the CDR3 DNA reads TGTGCCAGCAGTGAAGGGGGGGGCGACCAATCAGCCCCAGCATTT. Translation: CASSEGGGDQSAPAF.

As concerns this clonotype: The CDR3 carries no conserved terminal phenylalanine or tryptophan, so it likely arises from a read error. The DNA is left out, because the CDR3 cannot be placed on it with certainty; the CDR3 is given as TCRdb lists it. The chain links TRBV23-1 to TRBJ2-7; the table's D call, TRBD1, has no DNA check behind it. TRBV23-1 is assigned to the ORF class and has an uncertain function. 13 amino acids form the CDR3, both terminal residues included. The CDR3 here is CASSQMRPPMEYL.

The chain carries TRBV20-1 and TRBJ1-5; D might be TRBD1 (6 bases). Germline CDR1 reads DFQATT; CDR2 reads SNEGSKA (reference sequence). Between the trimmed V and J ends, which lost 6 bases and 7 bases, there was a span of 22 bases. The CDR3 is made up of 15 amino acids. CDR3 nucleotides: TGCAGTGCCTCTCGGGGGGCAGTGATCGACCAGCCCCAGCATTTT. Residues: CSASRGAVIDQPQHF.

Notes on this clonotype: A junction boundary mismatches the germline segment, possibly from a read error. CDR3 loop: CSVKDRGAGTEDFF. In nucleotides, the CDR3 is TGCAGCGTAAAGGACAGGGGAGCGGGCACTGAAGATTTCTTT. The chain uses TRBV29-1 and TRBJ1-1; 9 nucleotides line up with TRBD1. This CDR3 contains 14 residues. CDR1 is SQVTM, CDR2 ANQGSEA, per germline.

The rearrangement joins TRBV20-1 to TRBJ2-1; no firm D call. The CDR3 has 11 residues. CDR1 is DFQATT and CDR2 is SNEGSKA in the germline V gene (reference sequence). V was shortened by 5 bases and J by 3 bases, with 5 bases between the two germline ends. The CDR3 loop reads CSAGNYNEQFF. CDR3 bases: TGCAGTGCTGGGAACTACAATGAGCAGTTCTTC.

Regarding this clonotype: The germline gene is not matched at one end of the junction; a read error may be the cause. The chain links TRBV20-1 to TRBJ2-3, with no clear D. This CDR3 spans 10 amino acids. Germline assignment: CDR1 DFQATT and CDR2 SNEGSKA (reference sequence). The CDR3 loop reads CSVLRDTQYF. The CDR3 nucleotides are TGCAGTGTGCTGAGAGATACGCAATATTTT.